Listed below are T cell receptor beta chains from one sample, sequenced in a study of long-term antiretroviral therapy in people with HIV. Here immunoSEQ multiplex PCR was the method, and the copy in TCRdb shows in-frame clones only, minus some. This sample has approximately 35,000 clones, with around 72% found just once. The material sequenced was unsorted PBMCs, taken 3.1 years after starting antiretroviral therapy. The receptor source for this set is a woman between 45 and 60 years old with HIV. The conserved cysteine and the conserved F or W are not part of the CDR3 here. Fields, in order: J gene, V gene, CDR3 protein.

j_gene: TRBJ2-7
v_gene: TRBV19
CDR3aa: ASSFRTSGGAVLHEQY

j_gene: TRBJ2-3
v_gene: TRBV11-2
CDR3aa: ASSLDRSSTDTQY

j_gene: TRBJ1-1
v_gene: TRBV2
CDR3aa: ASIQDPGTEAF

j_gene: TRBJ2-5
v_gene: TRBV5-1
CDR3aa: ASSLSLAGGAETQY

j_gene: TRBJ2-2
v_gene: TRBV30
CDR3aa: AWFSGAGELF

j_gene: TRBJ2-7
v_gene: TRBV25-1
CDR3aa: ASSELRHEQY

j_gene: TRBJ2-3
v_gene: TRBV5-1
CDR3aa: ASSLWAGGSSTDTQY

j_gene: TRBJ1-6
v_gene: TRBV5-4
CDR3aa: ASSLDRGSPLH

j_gene: TRBJ1-1
v_gene: TRBV28
CDR3aa: ASSLSGAGETEAF

j_gene: TRBJ2-1
v_gene: TRBV5-1
CDR3aa: ASSLQGSSYNEQF

j_gene: TRBJ2-2
v_gene: TRBV5-1
CDR3aa: ASSFTSSNTGELF